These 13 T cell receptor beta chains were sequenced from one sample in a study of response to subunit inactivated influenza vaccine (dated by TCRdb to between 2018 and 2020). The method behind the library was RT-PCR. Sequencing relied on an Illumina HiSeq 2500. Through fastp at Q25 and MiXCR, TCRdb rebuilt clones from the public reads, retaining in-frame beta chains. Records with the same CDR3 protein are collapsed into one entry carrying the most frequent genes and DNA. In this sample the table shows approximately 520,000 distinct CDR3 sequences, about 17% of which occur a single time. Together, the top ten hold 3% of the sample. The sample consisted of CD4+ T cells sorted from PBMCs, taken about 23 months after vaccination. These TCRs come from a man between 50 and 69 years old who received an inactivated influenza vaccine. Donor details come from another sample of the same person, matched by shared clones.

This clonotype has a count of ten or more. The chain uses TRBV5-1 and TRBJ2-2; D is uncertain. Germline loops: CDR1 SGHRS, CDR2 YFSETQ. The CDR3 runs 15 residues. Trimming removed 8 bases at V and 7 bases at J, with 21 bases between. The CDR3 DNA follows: TGCGCCAGGACTTCGCAACAGAGCACAAACGGGGAGCTGTTTTTT. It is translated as CARTSQQSTNGELFF.

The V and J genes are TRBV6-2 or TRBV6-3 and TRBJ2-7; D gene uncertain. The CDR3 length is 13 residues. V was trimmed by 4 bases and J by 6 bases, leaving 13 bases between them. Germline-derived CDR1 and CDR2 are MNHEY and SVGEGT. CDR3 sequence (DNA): TGTGCCAGCAGTTTCCCGAACAGACGCGAGCAGTACTTC. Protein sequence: CASSFPNRREQYF.

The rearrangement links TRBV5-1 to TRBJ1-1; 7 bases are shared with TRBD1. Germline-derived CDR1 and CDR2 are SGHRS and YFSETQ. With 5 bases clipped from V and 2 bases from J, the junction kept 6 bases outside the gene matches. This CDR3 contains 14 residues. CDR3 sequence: CASRSNRGNTEAFF. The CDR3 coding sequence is TGCGCCAGCAGATCTAACAGGGGCAACACTGAAGCTTTCTTT. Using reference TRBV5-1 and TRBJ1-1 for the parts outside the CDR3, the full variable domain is KAGVTQTPRYLIKTRGQQVTLSCSPISGHRSVSWYQQTPGQGLQFLFEYFSETQRNKGNFPGRFSGRQFSNSRSEMNVSTLELGDSALYLCASRSNRGNTEAFFGQGTRLTVV.

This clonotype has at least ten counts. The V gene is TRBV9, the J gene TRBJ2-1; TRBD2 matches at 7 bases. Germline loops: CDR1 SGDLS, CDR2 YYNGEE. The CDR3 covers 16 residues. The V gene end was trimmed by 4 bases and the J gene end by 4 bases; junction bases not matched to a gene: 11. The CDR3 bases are TGTGCCAGCAGCCCCAACCCTAGCGGAGGATACAATGAGCAGTTCTTC. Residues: CASSPNPSGGYNEQFF.

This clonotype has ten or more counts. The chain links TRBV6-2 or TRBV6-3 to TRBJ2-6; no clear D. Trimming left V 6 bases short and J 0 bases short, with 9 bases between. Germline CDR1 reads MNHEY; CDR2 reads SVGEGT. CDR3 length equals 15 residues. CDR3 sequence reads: CASRTQVSGANVLTF. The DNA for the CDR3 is TGTGCCAGCAGAACCCAGGTCTCTGGGGCCAACGTCCTGACTTTC.

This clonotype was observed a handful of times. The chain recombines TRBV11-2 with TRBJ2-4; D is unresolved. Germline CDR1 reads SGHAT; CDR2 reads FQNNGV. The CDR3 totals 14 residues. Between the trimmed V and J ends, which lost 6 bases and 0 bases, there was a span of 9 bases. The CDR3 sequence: CASSADLAKNIQYF. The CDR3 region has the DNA TGTGCCAGCAGTGCAGACCTAGCCAAAAACATTCAGTACTTC.

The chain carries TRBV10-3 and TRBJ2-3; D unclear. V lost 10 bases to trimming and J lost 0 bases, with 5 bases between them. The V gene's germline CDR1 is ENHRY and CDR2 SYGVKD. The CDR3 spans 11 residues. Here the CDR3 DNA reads TGTGCCACCCAGAGCACAGATACGCAGTATTTT. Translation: CATQSTDTQYF.

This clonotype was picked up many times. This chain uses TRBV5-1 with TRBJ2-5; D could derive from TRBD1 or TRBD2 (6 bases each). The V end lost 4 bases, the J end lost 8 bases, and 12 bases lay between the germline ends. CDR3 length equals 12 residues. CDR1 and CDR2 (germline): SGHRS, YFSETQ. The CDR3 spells CASSSQGTTQYF. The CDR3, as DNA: TGCGCCAGCAGCAGTCAGGGGACTACCCAGTACTTC.

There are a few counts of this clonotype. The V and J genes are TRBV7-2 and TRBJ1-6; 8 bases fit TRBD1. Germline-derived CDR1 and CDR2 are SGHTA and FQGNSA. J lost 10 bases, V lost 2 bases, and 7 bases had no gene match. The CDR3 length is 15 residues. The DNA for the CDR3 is TGTGCCAGCAGCTTAATTGGGACAGGATCGTCACCCCTCCACTTT. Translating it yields CASSLIGTGSSPLHF.

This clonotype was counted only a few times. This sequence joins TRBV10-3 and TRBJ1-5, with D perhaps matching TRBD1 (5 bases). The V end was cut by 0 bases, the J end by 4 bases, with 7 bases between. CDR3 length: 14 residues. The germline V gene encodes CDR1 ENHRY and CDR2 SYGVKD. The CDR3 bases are TGTGCCATCAGTGAGTCTGGGGGGAATCAGCCCCAGCATTTT. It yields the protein CAISESGGNQPQHF.

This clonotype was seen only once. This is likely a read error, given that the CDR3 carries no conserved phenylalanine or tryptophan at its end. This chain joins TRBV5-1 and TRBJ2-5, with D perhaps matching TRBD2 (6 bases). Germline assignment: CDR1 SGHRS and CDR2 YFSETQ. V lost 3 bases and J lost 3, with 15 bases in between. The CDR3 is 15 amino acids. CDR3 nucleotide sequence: TGCGCCAGCAGCTCGGCGGGACTCAGAGAAGAGACCCAGTACCTC. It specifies CASSSAGLREETQYL.

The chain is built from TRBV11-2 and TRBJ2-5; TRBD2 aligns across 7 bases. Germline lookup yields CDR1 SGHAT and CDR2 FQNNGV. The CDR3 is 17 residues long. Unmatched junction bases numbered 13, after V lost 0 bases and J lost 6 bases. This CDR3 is CASSLEVGWAGVKTQYF. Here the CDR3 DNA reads TGTGCCAGCAGCTTAGAGGTCGGATGGGCGGGAGTAAAGACCCAGTACTTC.

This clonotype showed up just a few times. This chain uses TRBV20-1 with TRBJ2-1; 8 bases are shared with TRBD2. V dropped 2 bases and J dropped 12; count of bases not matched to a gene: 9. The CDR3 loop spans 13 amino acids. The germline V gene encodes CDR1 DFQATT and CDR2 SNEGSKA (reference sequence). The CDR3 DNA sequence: TGCAGTGCTAGAAACGGGAGGGCCATCGGGCAGTTCTTC. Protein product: CSARNGRAIGQFF.